This section outlines one T cell receptor (beta chain) sequence together with its context. The target antigen is unknown. Sorting defined naive CD4+ as CD4+CD8-CD45RO-CD45RA+ and naive CD8+ as CD8+CD4-CD45RA+CD27bright. This sample was included in a study of healthy donors' naive CD4 and CD8 T cells. About the study: Donors spanned ages 20-25, 40-50 and 60-70 years, half female. All functional IMGT TCR alpha variants were covered by new primers. Overall study findings and caveats: Alpha and beta chains were sequenced in bulk without pairing.

Per the germline V gene, CDR1 is LNHDA and CDR2 is SQIVND (reference sequence). The CDR3 contains 10 residues. Trimming cost V 6 bases and J 4 bases, with 4 bases left between them. Starting from 500 ng of total RNA, TCR libraries were made with linear amplification. TCRdb ran MiXCR on the reads and lists one entry per CDR3 protein. This table has about 200,000 distinct CDR3 sequences, about 74% appearing once. The rearrangement uses TRBV19 and TRBJ2-7, with no clear D. This TCR derives from a pool of human donors in good health; the sample pools cells from several healthy donors. The sample consisted of naive CD4+ and CD8+ T cells sorted from blood, pooled from several donors. CDR3 in amino acids: CASSIYEQYV. The CDR3, as DNA: TGTGCCAGTAGCATTTACGAGCAGTACGTC.